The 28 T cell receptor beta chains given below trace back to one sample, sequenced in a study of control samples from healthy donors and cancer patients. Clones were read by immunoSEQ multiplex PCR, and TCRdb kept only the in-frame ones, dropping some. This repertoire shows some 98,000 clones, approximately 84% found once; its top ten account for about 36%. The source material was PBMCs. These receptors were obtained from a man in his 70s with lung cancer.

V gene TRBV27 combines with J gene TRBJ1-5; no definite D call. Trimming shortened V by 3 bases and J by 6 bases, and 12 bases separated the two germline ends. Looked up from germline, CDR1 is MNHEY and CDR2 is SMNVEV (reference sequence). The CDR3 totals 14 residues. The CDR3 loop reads CASSFSGGIQPQHF. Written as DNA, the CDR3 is TGTGCCAGCAGTTTTAGCGGTGGGATTCAGCCCCAGCATTTT.

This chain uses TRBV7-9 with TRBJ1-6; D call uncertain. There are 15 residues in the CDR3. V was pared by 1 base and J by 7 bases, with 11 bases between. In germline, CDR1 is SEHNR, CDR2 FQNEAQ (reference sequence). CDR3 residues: CASSLGPSWNSPLHF. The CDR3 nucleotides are TGTGCCAGCAGCTTAGGGCCGAGCTGGAATTCACCCCTCCACTTT.

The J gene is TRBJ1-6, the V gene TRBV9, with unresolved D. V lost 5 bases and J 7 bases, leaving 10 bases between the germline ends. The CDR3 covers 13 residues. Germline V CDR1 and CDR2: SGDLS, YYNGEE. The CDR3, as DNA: TGTGCCAGCAGAGATATGGTGAATTCACCCCTCCACTTT. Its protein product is CASRDMVNSPLHF.

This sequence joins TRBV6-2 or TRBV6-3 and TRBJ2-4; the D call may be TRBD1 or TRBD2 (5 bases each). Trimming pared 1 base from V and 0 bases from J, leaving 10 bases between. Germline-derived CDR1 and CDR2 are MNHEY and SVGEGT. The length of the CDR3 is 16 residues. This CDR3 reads CASSYLGVGAKNIQYF. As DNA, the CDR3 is TGTGCCAGCAGTTACTTGGGGGTTGGAGCCAAAAACATTCAGTACTTC.

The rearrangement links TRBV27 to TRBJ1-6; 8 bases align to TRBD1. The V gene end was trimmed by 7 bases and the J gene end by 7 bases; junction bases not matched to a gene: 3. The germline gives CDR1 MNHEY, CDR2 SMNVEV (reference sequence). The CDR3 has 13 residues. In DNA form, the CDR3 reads TGTGCCAGCAAGGACAGGGCCAATTCACCCCTCCACTTT. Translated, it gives CASKDRANSPLHF.

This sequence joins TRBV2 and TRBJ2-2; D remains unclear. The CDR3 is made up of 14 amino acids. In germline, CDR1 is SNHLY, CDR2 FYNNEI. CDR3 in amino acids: CVSGRAGNTGELFF. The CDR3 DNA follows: TGTGTCTCCGGTAGGGCAGGGAACACCGGGGAGCTGTTTTTT.

CDR3 DNA sequence: TGTGCCAGCAGCTCAACCTCCGGGACTCTCGAAGCTTTCTTT. This sequence encodes CASSSTSGTLEAFF. V is TRBV7-3 and J is TRBJ1-1, with D tentatively TRBD1 (5 bases). Looked up from germline, CDR1 is SGHTA and CDR2 is FQGTGA. The CDR3 loop spans 14 amino acids. Trimming stripped 4 bases from V and 8 bases from J, with 17 bases between.

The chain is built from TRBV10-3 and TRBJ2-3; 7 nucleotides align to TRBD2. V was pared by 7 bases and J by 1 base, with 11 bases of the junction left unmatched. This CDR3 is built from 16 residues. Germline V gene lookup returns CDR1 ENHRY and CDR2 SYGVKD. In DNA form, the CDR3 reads TGTGCCATCAAGGGCACAGAGGCGGGGGGCACAGATACGCAGTATTTT. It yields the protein CAIKGTEAGGTDTQYF.

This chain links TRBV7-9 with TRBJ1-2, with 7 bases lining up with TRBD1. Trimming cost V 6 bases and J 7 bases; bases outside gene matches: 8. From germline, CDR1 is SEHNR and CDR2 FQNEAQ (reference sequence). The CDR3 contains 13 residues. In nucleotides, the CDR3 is TGTGCCAGCAGTTTCACAGGGGAGGGTGGCTACACCTTC. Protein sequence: CASSFTGEGGYTF. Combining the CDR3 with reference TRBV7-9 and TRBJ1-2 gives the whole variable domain DTGVSQNPRHKITKRGQNVTFRCDPISEHNRLYWYRQTLGQGPEFLTYFQNEAQLEKSRLLSDRFSAERPKGSFSTLEIQRTEQGDSAMYLCASSFTGEGGYTFGSGTRLTVV.

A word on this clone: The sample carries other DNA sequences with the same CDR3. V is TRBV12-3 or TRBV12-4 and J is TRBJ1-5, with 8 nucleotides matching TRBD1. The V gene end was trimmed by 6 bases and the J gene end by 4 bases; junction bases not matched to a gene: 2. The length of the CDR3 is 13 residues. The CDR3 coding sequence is TGTGCCAGCAGACAGGGGGGTAATCAGCCCCAGCATTTT. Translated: CASRQGGNQPQHF.

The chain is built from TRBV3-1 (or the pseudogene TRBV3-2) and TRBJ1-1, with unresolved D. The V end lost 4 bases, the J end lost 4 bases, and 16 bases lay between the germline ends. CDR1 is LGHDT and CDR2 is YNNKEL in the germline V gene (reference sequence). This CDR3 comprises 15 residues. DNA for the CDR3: TGTGCCAGCAGCCCCCATGTTCGGCAGAGCACTGAAGCTTTCTTT. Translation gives CASSPHVRQSTEAFF.

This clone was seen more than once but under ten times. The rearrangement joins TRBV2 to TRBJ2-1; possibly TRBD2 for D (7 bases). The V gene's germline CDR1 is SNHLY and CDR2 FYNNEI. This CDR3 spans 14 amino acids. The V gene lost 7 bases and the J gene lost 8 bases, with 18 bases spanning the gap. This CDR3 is CASKLGGPGDEQFF. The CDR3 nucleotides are TGTGCCAGCAAGTTGGGGGGGCCCGGCGATGAGCAGTTCTTC.

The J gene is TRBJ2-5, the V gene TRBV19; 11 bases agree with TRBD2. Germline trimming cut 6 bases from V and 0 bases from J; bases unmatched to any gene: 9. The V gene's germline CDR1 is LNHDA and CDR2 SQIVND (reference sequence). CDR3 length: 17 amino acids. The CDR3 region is CASSTGTSGSYQETQYF. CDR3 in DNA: TGTGCCAGTAGCACCGGGACTAGCGGTTCGTACCAAGAGACCCAGTACTTC. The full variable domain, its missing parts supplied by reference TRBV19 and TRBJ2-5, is DGGITQSPKYLFRKEGQNVTLSCEQNLNHDAMYWYRQDPGQGLRLIYYSQIVNDFQKGDIAEGYSVSREKKESFPLTVTSAQKNPTAFYLCASSTGTSGSYQETQYFGPGTRLLVL.

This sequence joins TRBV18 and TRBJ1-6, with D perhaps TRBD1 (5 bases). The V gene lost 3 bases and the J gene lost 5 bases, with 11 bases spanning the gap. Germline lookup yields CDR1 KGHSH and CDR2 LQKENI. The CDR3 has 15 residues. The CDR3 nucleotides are TGTGCCAGCTCACCGAACAGGCTAGATAATTCACCCCTCCACTTT. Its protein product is CASSPNRLDNSPLHF.

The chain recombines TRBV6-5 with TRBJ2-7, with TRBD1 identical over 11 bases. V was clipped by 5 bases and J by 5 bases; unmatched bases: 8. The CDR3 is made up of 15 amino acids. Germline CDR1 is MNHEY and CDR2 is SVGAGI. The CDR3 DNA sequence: TGTGCCAGCAGTCGCGTCGGGACAGGGGGGAACGAGCAGTACTTC. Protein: CASSRVGTGGNEQYF.

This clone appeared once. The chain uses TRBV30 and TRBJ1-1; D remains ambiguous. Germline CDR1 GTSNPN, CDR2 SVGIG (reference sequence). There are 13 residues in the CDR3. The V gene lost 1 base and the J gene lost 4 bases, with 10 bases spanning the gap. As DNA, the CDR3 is TGTGCCTGGAGTGGGGATTTGGTCACTGAAGCTTTCTTT. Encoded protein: CAWSGDLVTEAFF.

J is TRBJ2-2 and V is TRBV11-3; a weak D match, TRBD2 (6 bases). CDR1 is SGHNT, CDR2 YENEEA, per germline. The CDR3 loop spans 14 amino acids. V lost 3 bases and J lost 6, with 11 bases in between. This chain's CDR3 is CASSLGREAGELFF. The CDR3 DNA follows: TGTGCCAGCAGCTTGGGAAGGGAGGCCGGGGAGCTGTTTTTT.

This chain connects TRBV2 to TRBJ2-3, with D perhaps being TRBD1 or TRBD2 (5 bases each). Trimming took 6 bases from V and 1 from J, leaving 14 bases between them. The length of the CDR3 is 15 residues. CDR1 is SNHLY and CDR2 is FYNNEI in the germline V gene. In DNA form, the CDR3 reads TGTGCCAGCAGGGGACGGAGAGACCGCACAGATACGCAGTATTTT. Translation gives CASRGRRDRTDTQYF.

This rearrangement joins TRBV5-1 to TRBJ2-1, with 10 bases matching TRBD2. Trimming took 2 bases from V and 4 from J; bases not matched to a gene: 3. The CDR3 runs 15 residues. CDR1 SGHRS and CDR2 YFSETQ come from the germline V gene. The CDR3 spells CASSLLAGKYNEQFF. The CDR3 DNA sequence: TGCGCCAGCAGCTTACTAGCGGGGAAATACAATGAGCAGTTCTTC.

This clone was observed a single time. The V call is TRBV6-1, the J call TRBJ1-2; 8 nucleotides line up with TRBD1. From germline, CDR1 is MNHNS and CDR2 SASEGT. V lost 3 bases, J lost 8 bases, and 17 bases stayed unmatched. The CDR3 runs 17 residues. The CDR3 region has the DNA TGTGCCAGCAGTGAGTCTAGCGGACAGGGTAATCGGCGAGGCTACACCTTC. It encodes CASSESSGQGNRRGYTF.

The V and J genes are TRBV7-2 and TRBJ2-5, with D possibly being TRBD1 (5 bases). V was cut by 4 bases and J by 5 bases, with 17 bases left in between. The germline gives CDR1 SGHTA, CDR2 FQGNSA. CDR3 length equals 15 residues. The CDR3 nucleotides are TGTGCCAGCAGCTCCAATACAGGCTTGCGGGAGACCCAGTACTTC. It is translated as CASSSNTGLRETQYF. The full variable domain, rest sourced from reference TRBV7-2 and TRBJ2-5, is GAGVSQSPSNKVTEKGKDVELRCDPISGHTALYWYRQSLGQGLEFLIYFQGNSAPDKSGLPSDRFSAERTGGSVSTLTIQRTQQEDSAVYLCASSSNTGLRETQYFGPGTRLLVL.

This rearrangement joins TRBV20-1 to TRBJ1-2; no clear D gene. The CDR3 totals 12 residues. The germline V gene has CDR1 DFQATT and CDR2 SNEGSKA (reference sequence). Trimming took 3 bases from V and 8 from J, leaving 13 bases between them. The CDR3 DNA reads TGCAGTGCTAGTATCGCTCTCCTGGGCTACACCTTC. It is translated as CSASIALLGYTF.

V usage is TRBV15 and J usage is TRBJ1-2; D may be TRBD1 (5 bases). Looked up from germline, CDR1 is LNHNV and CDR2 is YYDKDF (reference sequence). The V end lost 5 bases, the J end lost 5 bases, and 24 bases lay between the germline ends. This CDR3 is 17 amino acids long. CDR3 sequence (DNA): TGTGCCACCAGCGCCCAAAGTAGGTCAGGGACCCCTTATGGCTACACCTTC. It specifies CATSAQSRSGTPYGYTF.

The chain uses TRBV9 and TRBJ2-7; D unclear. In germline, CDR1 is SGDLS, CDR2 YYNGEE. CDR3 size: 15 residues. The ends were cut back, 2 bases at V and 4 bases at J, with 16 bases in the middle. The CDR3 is CASSVGGSLEYEQYF. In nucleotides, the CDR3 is TGTGCCAGCAGCGTCGGTGGATCCTTGGAGTACGAGCAGTACTTC.

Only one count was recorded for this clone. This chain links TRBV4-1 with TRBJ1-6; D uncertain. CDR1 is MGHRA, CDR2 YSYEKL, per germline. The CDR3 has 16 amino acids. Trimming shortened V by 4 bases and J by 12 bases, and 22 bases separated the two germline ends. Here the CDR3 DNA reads TGCGCCAGCAGCCCACGCGAGCCAGTTGGGGTGGGACCCCTCCACTTT. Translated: CASSPREPVGVGPLHF.

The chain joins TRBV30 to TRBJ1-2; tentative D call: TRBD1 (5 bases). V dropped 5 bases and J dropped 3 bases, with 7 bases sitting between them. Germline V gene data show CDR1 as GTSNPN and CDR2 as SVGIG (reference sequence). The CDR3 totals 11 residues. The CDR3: CAWGGDYGYTF. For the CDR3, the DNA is TGTGCCTGGGGAGGGGACTATGGCTACACCTTC.

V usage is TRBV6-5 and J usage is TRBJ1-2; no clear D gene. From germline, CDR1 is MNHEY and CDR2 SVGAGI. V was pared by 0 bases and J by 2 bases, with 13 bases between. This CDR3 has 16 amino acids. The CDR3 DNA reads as TGTGCCAGCAGTTACTCTGGCCGGACCCTCAACTATGGCTACACCTTC. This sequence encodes CASSYSGRTLNYGYTF.

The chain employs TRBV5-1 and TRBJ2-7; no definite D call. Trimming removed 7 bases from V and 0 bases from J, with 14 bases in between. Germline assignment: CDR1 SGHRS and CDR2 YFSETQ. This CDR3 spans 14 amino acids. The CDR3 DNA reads TGCGCCAGCTCAAGACAAAAGGGCTCCTACGAGCAGTACTTC. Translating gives CASSRQKGSYEQYF.